The rows below give T cell receptor beta chains drawn from one sample of a study of blood T cell repertoires in COVID-19. Assay: immunoSEQ multiplex PCR; the TCRdb copy retains only in-frame clones and omits some. The sample records approximately 170,000 clones, about 85% being singletons. Sequenced: peripheral blood. The source is a woman of 80 years or more in a cohort sampled during active or convalescent COVID-19. CDR3s include the opening cysteine and the closing phenylalanine or tryptophan. A D gene is named only where the DNA matches it firmly. The size field is filled for only some rows; it gives once, few, many or a size class.

d_call j_call v_call clone_size cdr3_nt cdr3_aa
. TRBJ2-1 TRBV20-1 . TGCAGTGCAGCACTAGGAATGGGGCAGTTCTTC CSAALGMGQFF
. TRBJ2-3 TRBV27 . TGTGCCAGCAGTGGTTTTGAGGGTACAGATACGCAGTATTTT CASSGFEGTDTQYF
TRBD1 TRBJ1-5 TRBV18 few TGTGCCAGCTCACCACCCGGGACAGGGTATCAGCCCCAGCATTTT CASSPPGTGYQPQHF
TRBD1 TRBJ2-7 TRBV24-1 . TGTGCCACCAGCCCCGGACAGGACAGATACGAGCAGTACTTC CATSPGQDRYEQYF
. TRBJ2-1 TRBV11-3 . TGTGCCAGCAGCCGTGTGATAGACTATGAGCAGTTCTTC CASSRVIDYEQFF
TRBD1 TRBJ1-6 TRBV11-3 . TGTGCCAGCAGCTTACGTGACAGGGCCTACCCCCTCCACTTT CASSLRDRAYPLHF
. TRBJ2-2 TRBV5-1 . TGCGCCAGCAGCCTACTATTCGTGGCCGGGGAGCTGTTTTTT CASSLLFVAGELFF
TRBD1 TRBJ2-2 TRBV11-3 . TGTGCCAGCAGTTTCGGACAGGGATTAAACACCGGGGAGCTGTTTTTT CASSFGQGLNTGELFF
TRBD2 TRBJ2-3 TRBV30 . TGTGCCTGGAGTGTACGGTGGCGGGGGGCGCCCACAGATACGCAGTATTTT CAWSVRWRGAPTDTQYF
TRBD1 TRBJ1-5 TRBV20-1 . TGCAGTGCTACAGGGGGCGGGCCCCAGCATTTT CSATGGGPQHF
. TRBJ1-1 TRBV11-2 . TGTGCCAGCAGCTTAGGGGGGGGACTTATGAACACTGAAGCTTTCTTT CASSLGGGLMNTEAFF
. TRBJ1-6 TRBV7-6 . TGTGCCAGCAGCCAAAGGACTGTTGAGTCCTATAATTCACCCCTCCACTTT CASSQRTVESYNSPLHF
. TRBJ1-6 TRBV25-1 . TGTGCCAGCAGTGAATATCTCGGGAAGAATTCACCCCTCCACTTT CASSEYLGKNSPLHF
. TRBJ2-3 TRBV6-5 . TGTGCCAGCAACAGGGACCTCAGCACAGATACGCAGTATTTT CASNRDLSTDTQYF
. TRBJ2-6 TRBV10-3 . TGTGCCATCAGTGCTCGGTCAAGCCCCCACTCTGGGGCCAACGTCCTGACTTTC CAISARSSPHSGANVLTF
. TRBJ1-2 TRBV12-3/TRBV12-4 . TGTGCCAGCAGTTTACGAGGTGGCGATGGCTACACCTTC CASSLRGGDGYTF
TRBD1 TRBJ2-5 TRBV5-4 once TGTGCCAGCAGCTTGGCGGGACAGGGGGGTATAGAGACCCAGTACTTC CASSLAGQGGIETQYF
TRBD2 TRBJ2-1 TRBV19 . TGTGCCACCCGGGGGGACCCGAGCTCCTACAATGAGCAGTTCTTC CATRGDPSSYNEQFF
TRBD2 TRBJ2-3 TRBV2 . TGTGCCAGCAGTCCGACTAGCGGGGTCACAGATACGCAGTATTTT CASSPTSGVTDTQYF
. TRBJ1-6 TRBV7-9 few TGTGCCAGCAGCTTAGCGGGTCCGGGTTCACCCCTCCACTTT CASSLAGPGSPLHF
TRBD2 TRBJ2-5 TRBV10-3 . TGTGCCATCAGTGAGAGCGGGGGGTACCAAGAGACCCAGTACTTC CAISESGGYQETQYF
. TRBJ2-3 TRBV11-2 . TGTGCCAGCAGCTCGGAGCTAGCCCTCACAGATACGCAGTATTTT CASSSELALTDTQYF
. TRBJ2-1 TRBV23-1 few TGCGCCAGTCCGCGGGCGGGTGAGCAGTTCTTC CASPRAGEQFF
. TRBJ1-2 TRBV28 . TGTGCCAGCAAGAAAAAATGGGTTACGGGCTATGGCTACACCTTC CASKKKWVTGYGYTF